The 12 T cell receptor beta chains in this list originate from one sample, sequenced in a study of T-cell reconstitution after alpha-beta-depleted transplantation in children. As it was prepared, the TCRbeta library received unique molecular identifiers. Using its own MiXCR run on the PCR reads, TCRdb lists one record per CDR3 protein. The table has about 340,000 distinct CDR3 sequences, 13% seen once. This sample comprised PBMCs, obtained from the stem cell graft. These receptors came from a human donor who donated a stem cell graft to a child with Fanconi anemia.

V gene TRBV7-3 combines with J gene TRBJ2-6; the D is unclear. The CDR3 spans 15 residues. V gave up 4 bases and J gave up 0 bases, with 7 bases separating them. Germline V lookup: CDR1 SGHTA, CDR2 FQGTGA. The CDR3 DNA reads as TGTGCCAGCAGCTCGCTGACCTCTGGGGCCAACGTCCTGACTTTC. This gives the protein CASSSLTSGANVLTF.

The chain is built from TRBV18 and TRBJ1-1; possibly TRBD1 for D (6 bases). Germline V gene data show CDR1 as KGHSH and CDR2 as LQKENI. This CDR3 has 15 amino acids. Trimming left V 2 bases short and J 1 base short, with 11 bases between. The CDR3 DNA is TGTGCCAGCTCACCAACCAGGGGACGGAACACTGAAGCTTTCTTT. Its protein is CASSPTRGRNTEAFF.

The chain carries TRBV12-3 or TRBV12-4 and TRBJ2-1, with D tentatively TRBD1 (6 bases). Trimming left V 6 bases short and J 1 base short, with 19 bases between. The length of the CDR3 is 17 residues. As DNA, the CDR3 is TGTGCCAGCAGCTCCGTTGGGGGCCCGCGGTCCTACAATGAGCAGTTCTTC. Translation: CASSSVGGPRSYNEQFF.

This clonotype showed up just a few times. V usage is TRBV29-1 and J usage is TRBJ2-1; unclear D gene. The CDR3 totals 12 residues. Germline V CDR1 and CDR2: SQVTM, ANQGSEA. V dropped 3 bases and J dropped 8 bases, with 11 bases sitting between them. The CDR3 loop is CSVDPGRDEQFF. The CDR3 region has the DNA TGCAGCGTTGATCCCGGACGGGATGAGCAGTTCTTC.

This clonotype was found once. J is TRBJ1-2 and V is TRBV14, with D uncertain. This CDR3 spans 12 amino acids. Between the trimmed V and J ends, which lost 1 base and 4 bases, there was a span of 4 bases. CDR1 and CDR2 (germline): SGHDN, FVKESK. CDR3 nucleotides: TGTGCCAGCAGCCAAGGGTTCTATGGCTACACCTTC. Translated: CASSQGFYGYTF.

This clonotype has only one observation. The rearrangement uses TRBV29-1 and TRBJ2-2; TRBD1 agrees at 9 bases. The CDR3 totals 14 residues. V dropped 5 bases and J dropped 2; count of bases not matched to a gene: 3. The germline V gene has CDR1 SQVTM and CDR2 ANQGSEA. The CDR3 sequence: CSVRTGENTGELFF. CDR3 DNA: TGCAGCGTTAGGACAGGGGAAAACACCGGGGAGCTGTTTTTT.

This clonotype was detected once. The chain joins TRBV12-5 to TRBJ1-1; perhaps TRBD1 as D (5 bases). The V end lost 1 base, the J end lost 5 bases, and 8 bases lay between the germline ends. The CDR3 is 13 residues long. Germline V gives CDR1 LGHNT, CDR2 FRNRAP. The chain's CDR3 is CASGLDPGTEAFF. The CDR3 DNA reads TGTGCTAGTGGTTTGGACCCAGGGACTGAAGCTTTCTTT.

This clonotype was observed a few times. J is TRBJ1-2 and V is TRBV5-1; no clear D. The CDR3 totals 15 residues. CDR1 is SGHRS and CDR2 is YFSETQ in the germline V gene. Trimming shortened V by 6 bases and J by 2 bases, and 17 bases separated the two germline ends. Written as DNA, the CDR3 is TGCGCCAGCACCCAGCCACGGCCGTCCAACTATGGCTACACCTTC. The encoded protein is CASTQPRPSNYGYTF.

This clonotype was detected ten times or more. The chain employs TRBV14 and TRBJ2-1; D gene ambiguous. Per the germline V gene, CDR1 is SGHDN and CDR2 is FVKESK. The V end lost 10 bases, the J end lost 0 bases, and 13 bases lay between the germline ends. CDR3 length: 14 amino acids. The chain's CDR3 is CATSLASSYNEQFF. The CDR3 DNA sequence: TGTGCCACCTCTCTGGCTAGCTCCTACAATGAGCAGTTCTTC. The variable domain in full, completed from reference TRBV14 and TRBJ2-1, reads EAGVTQFPSHSVIEKGQTVTLRCDPISGHDNLYWYRRVMGKEIKFLLHFVKESKQDESGMPNNRFLAERTGGTYSTLKVQPAELEDSGVYFCATSLASSYNEQFFGPGTRLTVL.

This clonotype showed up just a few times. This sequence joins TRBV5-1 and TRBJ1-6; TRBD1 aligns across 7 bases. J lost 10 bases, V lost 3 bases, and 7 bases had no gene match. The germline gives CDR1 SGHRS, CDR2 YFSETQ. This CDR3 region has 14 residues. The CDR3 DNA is TGCGCCAGCAGCTCCGACAGGGTGGGGTCACCCCTCCACTTT. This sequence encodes CASSSDRVGSPLHF.

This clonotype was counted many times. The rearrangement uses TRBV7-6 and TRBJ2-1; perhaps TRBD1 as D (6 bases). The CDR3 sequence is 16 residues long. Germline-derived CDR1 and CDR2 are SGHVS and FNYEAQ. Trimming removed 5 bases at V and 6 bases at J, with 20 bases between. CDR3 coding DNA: TGTGCCAGCAGCGAACTGACAGGCCAGACCTTCAATGAGCAGTTCTTC. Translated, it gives CASSELTGQTFNEQFF.

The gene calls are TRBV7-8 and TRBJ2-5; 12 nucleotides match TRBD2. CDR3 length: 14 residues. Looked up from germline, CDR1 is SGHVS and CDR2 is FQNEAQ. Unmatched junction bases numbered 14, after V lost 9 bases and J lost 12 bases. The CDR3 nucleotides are TGTGCCAGGGGCCGGGGGCTAGCGGGGGGGTATGAGTACTTC. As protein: CARGRGLAGGYEYF.